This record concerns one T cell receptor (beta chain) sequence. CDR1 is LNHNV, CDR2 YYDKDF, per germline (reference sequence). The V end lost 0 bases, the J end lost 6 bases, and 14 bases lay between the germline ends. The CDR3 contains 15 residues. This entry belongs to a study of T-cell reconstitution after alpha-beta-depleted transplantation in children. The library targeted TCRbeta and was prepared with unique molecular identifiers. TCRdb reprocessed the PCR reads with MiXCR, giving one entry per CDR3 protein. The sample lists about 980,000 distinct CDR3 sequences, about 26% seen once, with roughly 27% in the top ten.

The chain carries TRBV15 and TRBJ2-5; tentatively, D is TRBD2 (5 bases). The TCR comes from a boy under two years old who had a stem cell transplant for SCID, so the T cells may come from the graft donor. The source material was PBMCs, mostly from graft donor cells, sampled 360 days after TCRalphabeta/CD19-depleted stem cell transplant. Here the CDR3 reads CATSRDIGIAQTQYF. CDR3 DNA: TGTGCCACCAGCAGAGATATCGGGATCGCCCAGACCCAGTACTTC.